Listed here are 32 T cell receptor beta chains from one sample, sequenced in a study of human T cells and chemical hapten exposure. The sample's time point: patch test 1, 2 weeks after DPC sensitization. The treatment: therapeutic diphenylcyclopropenone sensitization with weekly scalp DPC. Each CDR3 protein gets one entry after TCRdb re-called the RACE reads with MiXCR. This table holds fewer than 200,000 distinct CDR3 sequences, 20% to 25% found once. The sample consisted of whole blood, taken in connection with sensitization to the hapten diphenylcyclopropenone (DPC). The receptors derive from a woman aged 50 to 60 with alopecia areata. Some clones in this sample may be carry-over from other donors' samples.

This clonotype has just a few counts. In DNA, the CDR3 is TGCAGCGTTCCACGACAGCCTTCTTCGTTTAACACTGAAGCTTTCTTT. Amino acid sequence: CSVPRQPSSFNTEAFF. The J gene is TRBJ1-1, the V gene TRBV29-1; TRBD1 might be the D (5 bases). Germline CDR1 and CDR2: SQVTM and ANQGSEA. Trimming stripped 5 bases from V and 2 bases from J, with 21 bases between. The CDR3 loop spans 16 amino acids.

V usage is TRBV6-1 and J usage is TRBJ1-1, with D possibly matching TRBD1 (5 bases). V was trimmed by 5 bases and J by 8 bases, leaving 12 bases between them. CDR1 is MNHNS and CDR2 is SASEGT in the germline V gene. The CDR3 is made up of 12 amino acids. The CDR3 DNA reads TGTGCCAGCAGTCAAACCCCAGGGGAAGCTTTCTTT. This gives the protein CASSQTPGEAFF.

This clonotype has a handful of counts. The V gene is TRBV6-2 or TRBV6-3, the J gene TRBJ1-2, with 7 bases fitting TRBD1. Germline V CDR1 and CDR2: MNHEY, SVGEGT. The ends lost 6 bases at V and 4 bases at J; junction bases unmatched: 17. This CDR3 contains 17 residues. The DNA for the CDR3 is TGTGCCAGCAGAAACCTACCGACAGGGACACTACTCTATGGCTACACCTTC. Translation gives CASRNLPTGTLLYGYTF.

This clonotype was seen only a few times. The chain couples TRBV25-1 to TRBJ1-2; D remains ambiguous. Germline V CDR1 and CDR2: MGHDK, SYGVNS. The CDR3 is 15 residues long. With 4 bases removed from V and 4 bases from J, the gap between germline ends came to 16 bases. In nucleotides, the CDR3 is TGTGCCAGCAGTGGGCGGACGGTTCTTGGCTATGGCTACACCTTC. It codes for CASSGRTVLGYGYTF.

This clonotype came up a few times. The chain joins TRBV5-1 to TRBJ1-1; D call uncertain. V dropped 1 base and J dropped 4 bases, with 11 bases sitting between them. The CDR3 spans 14 residues. Germline V lookup: CDR1 SGHRS, CDR2 YFSETQ. The CDR3 protein is CASSLFDAPTEAFF. Here the CDR3 DNA reads TGCGCCAGCAGCTTGTTCGACGCACCCACTGAAGCTTTCTTT. Together with reference TRBV5-1 and TRBJ1-1, the CDR3 gives the full variable domain: KAGVTQTPRYLIKTRGQQVTLSCSPISGHRSVSWYQQTPGQGLQFLFEYFSETQRNKGNFPGRFSGRQFSNSRSEMNVSTLELGDSALYLCASSLFDAPTEAFFGQGTRLTVV.

This clonotype has only a few counts. V and J are TRBV6-5 and TRBJ1-1, with 7 nucleotides matching TRBD1. Looked up from germline, CDR1 is MNHEY and CDR2 is SVGAGI. This CDR3 has 14 amino acids. Trimming took 4 bases from V and 4 from J; bases not matched to a gene: 6. The CDR3 bases are TGTGCCAGCAGTTTCGACAGGGATAGCACTGAAGCTTTCTTT. Translating gives CASSFDRDSTEAFF.

About this clonotype itself: The junction does not match germline at one end; this may be a read error. This sequence joins TRBV25-1 and TRBJ2-7, with 8 nucleotides matching TRBD1. The CDR3 is 13 residues long. Germline values: CDR1 MGHDK, CDR2 SYGVNS. CDR3 DNA: TGTGCCAGCAGCAGACAGGGGTCCTACGAGCAGCACTTC. It specifies CASSRQGSYEQHF.

This clonotype showed up many times. The V and J genes are TRBV29-1 and TRBJ1-1; tentative D call: TRBD1 (5 bases). The V and J ends lost 3 bases and 4 bases respectively, with 6 bases between them. Germline CDR1 is SQVTM and CDR2 is ANQGSEA. The length of the CDR3 is 11 residues. The CDR3 is CSVDRGTEAFF. The CDR3 bases are TGCAGCGTTGATAGGGGCACTGAAGCTTTCTTT.

This rearrangement joins TRBV6-6 to TRBJ2-1; no clear D gene. V dropped 6 bases and J dropped 8 bases, with 14 bases sitting between them. Germline CDR1 MNHNY, CDR2 SVGAGI (reference sequence). The CDR3 is 13 amino acids. The CDR3 DNA reads as TGTGCCAGCAGCCCCTCCAGGATCGATGAGCAGTTCTTC. This translates into CASSPSRIDEQFF.

This clonotype occurred a few times. The chain is built from TRBV5-1 and TRBJ2-3; 11 bases align to TRBD2. The CDR3 is made up of 17 amino acids. The ends lost 1 base at V and 2 bases at J; junction bases unmatched: 6. The germline CDR1 and CDR2 sequences are SGHRS and YFSETQ. The CDR3 loop reads CASSLFTSGGLTDTQYF. The DNA of the CDR3 is TGCGCCAGCAGCTTGTTTACTAGCGGGGGCCTCACAGATACGCAGTATTTT. Full variable domain (outside the CDR3, taken from reference TRBV5-1 and TRBJ2-3): KAGVTQTPRYLIKTRGQQVTLSCSPISGHRSVSWYQQTPGQGLQFLFEYFSETQRNKGNFPGRFSGRQFSNSRSEMNVSTLELGDSALYLCASSLFTSGGLTDTQYFGPGTRLTVL.

The chain carries TRBV7-3 and TRBJ1-6; D gene unclear. Germline V CDR1 and CDR2: SGHTA, FQGTGA. With 0 bases removed from V and 9 bases from J, the gap between germline ends came to 9 bases. The CDR3 runs to 14 residues. The CDR3 DNA is TGTGCCAGCAGCTTAACGAGCAACACTTCACCCCTCCACTTT. It translates to CASSLTSNTSPLHF.

This chain links TRBV20-1 with TRBJ2-7; maybe TRBD1 (6 bases). The V and J ends lost 5 bases and 2 bases respectively, with 13 bases between them. The CDR3 spans 13 residues. CDR1 is DFQATT, CDR2 SNEGSKA, per germline (reference sequence). In DNA, the CDR3 is TGCAGTGCTCCCGGACAGCCAACCTACGAGCAGTACTTC. This sequence encodes CSAPGQPTYEQYF.

The genes are TRBV3-1 and TRBJ1-5; no firm D call. Trimming cost V 1 base and J 4 bases, with 11 bases left between them. Germline V gives CDR1 LGHDT, CDR2 YNNKEL (reference sequence). The CDR3 sequence is 15 residues long. The CDR3 DNA follows: TGTGCCAGCAGCCAAGGACGCAGCGAAAATCAGCCCCAGCATTTT. This codes for CASSQGRSENQPQHF.

The chain combines TRBV29-1 with TRBJ2-1; 12 bases agree with TRBD2. V shed 4 bases, J shed 8 bases, and the junction held 6 bases outside the gene matches. The CDR3 spans 14 residues. CDR1 and CDR2 from the germline V gene are SQVTM and ANQGSEA. CDR3 sequence (DNA): TGCAGCGTTGTTCTAGCGGGAGGGCCACATGAGCAGTTCTTC. It is translated as CSVVLAGGPHEQFF.

The gene calls are TRBV20-1 and TRBJ2-7; TRBD2 aligns across 9 bases. There are 15 residues in the CDR3. Germline V gene data show CDR1 as DFQATT and CDR2 as SNEGSKA (reference sequence). The V segment lost 1 base and the J segment 3 bases; nucleotides outside the gene matches: 7. CDR3 in DNA: TGCAGTGCTAGAGGGGAAAGCGGGAGGAGCTACGAGCAGTACTTC. Its protein is CSARGESGRSYEQYF.

The chain is built from TRBV12-3 or TRBV12-4 and TRBJ2-2, with TRBD1 matching over 9 bases. This CDR3 has 15 amino acids. After removal of 1 base from V and 3 bases from J, the junction contained 0 bases not matched to a gene. The CDR3 nucleotides read TGTGCCAGCAGTTTAGGGACAGGGGACACCGGGGAGCTGTTTTTT. Protein: CASSLGTGDTGELFF.

This clonotype was picked up many times. The chain joins TRBV29-1 to TRBJ2-7, with D maybe TRBD1 (7 bases). V gave up 2 bases and J gave up 12 bases, with 20 bases separating them. In germline, CDR1 is SQVTM, CDR2 ANQGSEA. This CDR3 is built from 13 residues. CDR3 DNA sequence: TGCAGCGTTGAACAGGTCTTCGGAGGGGGCTTGTACTTC. As protein: CSVEQVFGGGLYF.

This clonotype was detected a few times. V usage is TRBV29-1 and J usage is TRBJ1-5, with TRBD1 identical over 8 bases. The CDR3 has 12 residues. Trimming cost V 5 bases and J 5 bases; bases outside gene matches: 2. In germline, CDR1 is SQVTM, CDR2 ANQGSEA. This CDR3 is CSVLTGDQPQHF. The CDR3 nucleotides read TGCAGCGTTCTGACAGGGGATCAGCCCCAGCATTTT. The full variable domain, completed using reference TRBV29-1 and TRBJ1-5, is SAVISQKPSRDICQRGTSLTIQCQVDSQVTMMFWYRQQPGQSLTLIATANQGSEATYESGFVIDKFPISRPNLTFSTLTVSNMSPEDSSIYLCSVLTGDQPQHFGDGTRLSIL.

This clonotype was detected a few times. The gene calls are TRBV11-3 and TRBJ2-3; the match to TRBD2 covers 12 bases. This CDR3 region has 16 residues. Germline assignment: CDR1 SGHNT and CDR2 YENEEA. With 5 bases clipped from V and 3 bases from J, the junction kept 6 bases outside the gene matches. The CDR3 nucleotides read TGTGCCAGCAGCGCTGATGGACTAGCGGGAACAGATACGCAGTATTTT. Translation gives CASSADGLAGTDTQYF.

The CDR3 nucleotides read TGCAGCGTTGTGCGGGGGCCCTACAATGAGCAGTTCTTC. Translated, it gives CSVVRGPYNEQFF. The genes are TRBV29-1 and TRBJ2-1; a possible D gene is TRBD2 (7 bases). V gave up 4 bases and J gave up 2 bases, with 9 bases separating them. The germline CDR1 and CDR2 sequences are SQVTM and ANQGSEA. The CDR3 covers 13 residues.

This clonotype turned up a few times. The genes are TRBV12-3 or TRBV12-4 and TRBJ1-3; TRBD1 matches 7 bases. After removal of 2 bases from V and 6 bases from J, the junction contained 4 bases not matched to a gene. This CDR3 contains 14 residues. CDR3 DNA: TGTGCCAGCAGTTTAAATACAGGGGTAAACACCATATATTTT. Translated, it gives CASSLNTGVNTIYF.

The chain recombines TRBV19 with TRBJ2-3; a weak D match, TRBD2 (6 bases). V lost 1 base and J lost 10, with 18 bases in between. The CDR3 is 15 residues long. From germline, CDR1 is LNHDA and CDR2 SQIVND (reference sequence). CDR3 protein: CASSIGGPGGLSQYF. The CDR3 DNA reads as TGTGCCAGTAGTATAGGTGGACCCGGAGGGCTTTCGCAGTATTTT. Filled out from reference TRBV19 and TRBJ2-3, the complete variable domain reads DGGITQSPKYLFRKEGQNVTLSCEQNLNHDAMYWYRQDPGQGLRLIYYSQIVNDFQKGDIAEGYSVSREKKESFPLTVTSAQKNPTAFYLCASSIGGPGGLSQYFGPGTRLTVL.

This clonotype was detected many times. V is TRBV27 and J is TRBJ1-2; the match to TRBD1 covers 9 bases. Germline V CDR1 and CDR2: MNHEY, SMNVEV (reference sequence). Unmatched junction bases numbered 8, after V lost 2 bases and J lost 10 bases. The CDR3 consists of 14 residues. The CDR3 loop reads CASSLRQGDRNYTF. The DNA for the CDR3 is TGTGCCAGCAGTTTACGACAGGGGGATCGTAACTACACCTTC.

The chain uses TRBV5-1 and TRBJ2-3; 9 positions match TRBD2. Trimming removed 0 bases from V and 4 bases from J; junction bases left unmatched: 9. The germline V gene has CDR1 SGHRS and CDR2 YFSETQ. The CDR3 loop spans 17 amino acids. The CDR3 DNA reads as TGCGCCAGCAGCTTGGGACTAGCGGCACTTGGCCCAGATACGCAGTATTTT. Translation gives CASSLGLAALGPDTQYF.

This clonotype appeared a few times. J is TRBJ1-1 and V is TRBV7-9; a possible D gene is TRBD1 (5 bases). With 0 bases removed from V and 7 bases from J, the gap between germline ends came to 12 bases. CDR3 size: 14 residues. Germline loops: CDR1 SEHNR, CDR2 FQNEAQ (reference sequence). CDR3 nucleotides: TGTGCCAGCAGCTTAGCGCTTGGGAGGGGTGAAGCTTTCTTT. Its translation is CASSLALGRGEAFF.

This clonotype occurred a few times. The chain has TRBV29-1 and TRBJ1-2, with 10 bases fitting TRBD1. Unmatched junction bases numbered 4, after V lost 7 bases and J lost 2 bases. The CDR3 is made up of 13 amino acids. Germline V gene data show CDR1 as SQVTM and CDR2 as ANQGSEA. As DNA, the CDR3 is TGCAGCGCCGAGACAGGGGGCAACTATGGCTACACCTTC. It encodes CSAETGGNYGYTF.

This clonotype came up a few times. This chain connects TRBV29-1 to TRBJ2-1; 9 bases align to TRBD2. The V segment lost 4 bases and the J segment 7 bases; nucleotides outside the gene matches: 14. The CDR3 spans 16 residues. Germline V gives CDR1 SQVTM, CDR2 ANQGSEA. The CDR3 region is CSVVPLREGLGNEQFF. The CDR3 DNA is TGCAGCGTTGTTCCCCTGCGGGAGGGCCTTGGGAATGAGCAGTTCTTC.

The chain carries TRBV6-1 and TRBJ2-1; possible D gene TRBD2, 6 bases. The CDR3 extends over 16 amino acids. Germline assignment: CDR1 MNHNS and CDR2 SASEGT. Trimming shortened V by 0 bases and J by 3 bases, and 12 bases separated the two germline ends. The CDR3 here is CASSEAGGALYNEQFF. DNA of the CDR3: TGTGCCAGCAGTGAAGCAGGCGGGGCCCTCTACAATGAGCAGTTCTTC.

The chain couples TRBV19 to TRBJ2-2, with a tentative D call TRBD1 (6 bases). Germline assignment: CDR1 LNHDA and CDR2 SQIVND (reference sequence). The germline V and J ends were trimmed by 7 bases and 3 bases, with 15 bases remaining between them. The CDR3 runs 15 residues. As DNA, the CDR3 is TGTGCCAGTAAACCACAGGGAGTTGACACCGGGGAGCTGTTTTTT. The encoded protein is CASKPQGVDTGELFF.

This clonotype occurred a few times. The V gene is TRBV19, the J gene TRBJ2-3; 7 bases map to TRBD2. Germline V gives CDR1 LNHDA, CDR2 SQIVND (reference sequence). There are 14 residues in the CDR3. The V segment lost 8 bases and the J segment 0 bases; nucleotides outside the gene matches: 5. This chain's CDR3 is CASGPGLSTDTQYF. The CDR3 DNA reads as TGTGCCAGTGGTCCGGGACTAAGCACAGATACGCAGTATTTT.

This chain connects TRBV7-8 to TRBJ1-1; D uncertain. CDR1 is SGHVS and CDR2 is FQNEAQ in the germline V gene. Trimming stripped 1 base from V and 4 bases from J, with 13 bases between. This CDR3 has 15 residues. DNA of the CDR3: TGTGCCAGCAGCTTAGACACGGGTCTAGCCACTGAAGCTTTCTTT. Translating gives CASSLDTGLATEAFF.

This clonotype was observed at least ten times. V is TRBV29-1 and J is TRBJ2-1; D remains unclear. This CDR3 has 12 amino acids. CDR1 and CDR2 from the germline V gene are SQVTM and ANQGSEA. V was clipped by 4 bases and J by 9 bases, with 13 bases between them. This CDR3 is CSVGIGRREQFF. In DNA, the CDR3 is TGCAGCGTTGGCATAGGGCGGCGTGAGCAGTTCTTC.